The 17 T cell receptor beta chains below come from one sample, sequenced in a study of response to subunit inactivated influenza vaccine. TCRdb itself ran the RT-PCR reads through MiXCR, one entry per CDR3 protein. In the table there are roughly 710,000 distinct CDR3 sequences, about 14% of which are singletons. The input for sequencing was PBMCs from blood, taken roughly 2 weeks before vaccination. Receptor source: a man in his fifties who received an inactivated influenza vaccine.

The rearrangement links TRBV20-1 to TRBJ1-4; TRBD1 matches at 9 bases. V lost 3 bases, J lost 5 bases, and 10 bases stayed unmatched. Germline assignment: CDR1 DFQATT and CDR2 SNEGSKA (reference sequence). The CDR3 has 16 amino acids. The CDR3 bases are TGCAGTGCTAGCCCCCGGACAGGGGCATTAAATGAAAAACTGTTTTTT. Protein sequence: CSASPRTGALNEKLFF.

V and J are TRBV15 and TRBJ2-1; D uncertain. This CDR3 has 13 amino acids. Germline CDR1 LNHNV, CDR2 YYDKDF (reference sequence). V was shortened by 0 bases and J by 5 bases, with 5 bases between the two germline ends. CDR3 bases: TGTGCCACCAGCAGAGAGAGTCACAATGAGCAGTTCTTC. This sequence encodes CATSRESHNEQFF.

This clonotype was seen more than once but under ten times. V usage is TRBV7-8 and J usage is TRBJ2-5, with 7 bases identical to TRBD2. The germline CDR1 and CDR2 sequences are SGHVS and FQNEAQ. V lost 5 bases, J lost 1 base, and 13 bases stayed unmatched. This CDR3 has 17 residues. The CDR3 DNA reads TGTGCCAGCAGCCTAACCTCACCCGGGACTACCCAAGAGACCCAGTACTTC. Its protein is CASSLTSPGTTQETQYF. The entire variable domain, with the rest obtained from reference TRBV7-8 and TRBJ2-5, is as follows: GAGVSQSPRYKVAKRGQDVALRCDPISGHVSLFWYQQALGQGPEFLTYFQNEAQLDKSGLPSDRFFAERPEGSVSTLKIQRTQQEDSAVYLCASSLTSPGTTQETQYFGPGTRLLVL.

This clonotype was observed a few times. This rearrangement joins TRBV28 to TRBJ1-2, with D possibly TRBD1 on 6 matching bases. The V and J ends lost 5 bases and 11 bases respectively, with 21 bases between them. Germline CDR1 reads MDHEN; CDR2 reads SYDVKM. CDR3 length: 14 residues. The CDR3 sequence is CASSVTGHRTLYTF. CDR3 bases: TGTGCCAGCAGTGTGACAGGTCATAGGACACTTTACACCTTC.

The chain combines TRBV5-1 with TRBJ1-2; no definite D call. This CDR3 region has 15 residues. Trimming removed 0 bases from V and 3 bases from J, with 12 bases in between. Germline values: CDR1 SGHRS, CDR2 YFSETQ. CDR3 loop: CASSLARLLDYGYTF. The DNA for the CDR3 is TGCGCCAGCAGCTTGGCCCGGCTCCTGGACTATGGCTACACCTTC.

The rearrangement joins TRBV5-6 to TRBJ1-6; D uncertain. The germline V gene has CDR1 SGHDT and CDR2 YYEEEE. The V end lost 4 bases, the J end lost 7 bases, and 12 bases lay between the germline ends. CDR3 length: 14 amino acids. CDR3 residues: CASSPPEPNSPLHF. The CDR3 coding sequence is TGTGCCAGCAGCCCGCCGGAACCAAATTCACCCCTCCACTTT. The full variable domain, rest sourced from reference TRBV5-6 and TRBJ1-6, is DAGVTQSPTHLIKTRGQQVTLRCSPKSGHDTVSWYQQALGQGPQFIFQYYEEEERQRGNFPDRFSGHQFPNYSSELNVNALLLGDSALYLCASSPPEPNSPLHFGNGTRLTVT.

This clonotype has a handful of counts. The V gene is TRBV30, the J gene TRBJ1-2; TRBD1 matches at 9 bases. V was pared by 4 bases and J by 6 bases, with 9 bases of the junction left unmatched. Germline V gene sequence: CDR1 GTSNPN, CDR2 SVGIG (reference sequence). The CDR3 runs to 14 residues. In DNA, the CDR3 is TGTGCCTGGAACCGGGACAGGGCCTTGGATGGCTACACCTTC. This gives the protein CAWNRDRALDGYTF.

Worth noting for this clonotype: A much more abundant neighbour one base away suggests this may be a read error. This chain uses TRBV6-2 or TRBV6-3 with TRBJ2-3; 14 positions agree with TRBD2. This CDR3 is 15 amino acids long. Germline CDR1 is MNHEY and CDR2 is SVGEGT. For the CDR3, the DNA is TGTGTCAGTCGACTAGCGGGGGGGAACACAGATACGCAGTATTTT. Protein: CVSRLAGGNTDTQYF.

The V gene is TRBV7-2, the J gene TRBJ2-7; perhaps TRBD2 as D (5 bases). The germline V gene encodes CDR1 SGHTA and CDR2 FQGNSA. With 4 bases removed from V and 7 bases from J, the gap between germline ends came to 11 bases. The CDR3 has 12 amino acids. The CDR3 sequence: CASSSGLAEQYF. The CDR3, as DNA: TGTGCCAGCAGCTCGGGGTTAGCGGAGCAGTACTTC.

This clonotype was counted only a few times. The chain is built from TRBV12-3 or TRBV12-4 and TRBJ1-5; 9 nucleotides agree with TRBD1. CDR3 length equals 14 residues. Germline trimming cut 7 bases from V and 7 bases from J; bases unmatched to any gene: 8. In DNA form, the CDR3 reads TGTGCCAGCACCTCCGGGACAGGGACCCAGCCCCAGCATTTT. Its translation is CASTSGTGTQPQHF.

This clonotype was seen more than once but under ten times. The chain recombines TRBV27 with TRBJ2-7, with 10 bases matching TRBD2. This CDR3 comprises 19 residues. Germline V gene lookup returns CDR1 MNHEY and CDR2 SMNVEV (reference sequence). Trimming took 5 bases from V and 2 from J; bases not matched to a gene: 18. CDR3: CASSHRQGLGLAGAYEQYF. The CDR3 nucleotides are TGTGCCAGCAGTCATAGACAGGGTCTCGGCCTAGCGGGAGCCTACGAGCAGTACTTC.

The chain combines TRBV15 with TRBJ2-7, with D maybe TRBD2 (6 bases). CDR1 and CDR2 from the germline V gene are LNHNV and YYDKDF (reference sequence). Deletions cut 1 base from V and 7 bases from J, with 17 bases between. This CDR3 has 15 residues. CDR3 nucleotides: TGTGCCACCAGCAGAGCAACGACTAGTTTCGGGGAGCAGTACTTC. It translates to CATSRATTSFGEQYF.

This clonotype was detected only a few times. This rearrangement joins TRBV5-1 to TRBJ2-1, with D tentatively TRBD1 (6 bases). Germline CDR1 SGHRS, CDR2 YFSETQ. V lost 2 bases and J 5 bases, leaving 17 bases between the germline ends. The CDR3 loop spans 16 amino acids. The CDR3 loop is CASSFLAGVKDNEQFF. CDR3 DNA sequence: TGCGCCAGCAGCTTTCTGGCAGGGGTGAAAGACAATGAGCAGTTCTTC. The whole variable domain, remainder taken from reference TRBV5-1 and TRBJ2-1, is KAGVTQTPRYLIKTRGQQVTLSCSPISGHRSVSWYQQTPGQGLQFLFEYFSETQRNKGNFPGRFSGRQFSNSRSEMNVSTLELGDSALYLCASSFLAGVKDNEQFFGPGTRLTVL.

The chain joins TRBV12-3 or TRBV12-4 to TRBJ1-5; D remains unclear. The CDR3 runs to 14 residues. Trimming took off 5 bases at V and 3 bases at J, with 11 bases between the two ends. The CDR3 bases are TGTGCCAGCAGTCTGGTATTGAACAATCAGCCCCAGCATTTT. This encodes CASSLVLNNQPQHF.

This clonotype was counted many times. The J gene is TRBJ2-3, the V gene TRBV2; 7 nucleotides align to TRBD2. With 3 bases clipped from V and 2 bases from J, the junction kept 5 bases outside the gene matches. There are 15 residues in the CDR3. Germline assignment: CDR1 SNHLY and CDR2 FYNNEI. CDR3 in DNA: TGTGCCAGCAGTGACTTGCGGGAGTACACAGATACGCAGTATTTT. This translates into CASSDLREYTDTQYF.

This chain uses TRBV10-1 with TRBJ1-2; D gene ambiguous. Germline V lookup: CDR1 WNHNN, CDR2 SYGVQD (reference sequence). The CDR3 runs to 11 residues. V was trimmed by 4 bases and J by 7 bases, leaving 7 bases between them. CDR3 sequence reads: CASSGGFGYTF. CDR3 DNA sequence: TGCGCCAGCAGTGGAGGGTTTGGCTACACCTTC.

This chain joins TRBV7-9 and TRBJ1-4, with no clear D. Germline lookup yields CDR1 SEHNR and CDR2 FQNEAQ (reference sequence). This CDR3 has 16 amino acids. V shed 5 bases and J shed 0 bases, with 13 bases lying between them. The DNA of the CDR3 is TGTGCCAGCAGCCCCGAGGGCGGTTCAACTAATGAAAAACTGTTTTTT. This sequence encodes CASSPEGGSTNEKLFF. Full variable domain (rest looked up from reference TRBV7-9 and TRBJ1-4): DTGVSQNPRHKITKRGQNVTFRCDPISEHNRLYWYRQTLGQGPEFLTYFQNEAQLEKSRLLSDRFSAERPKGSFSTLEIQRTEQGDSAMYLCASSPEGGSTNEKLFFGSGTQLSVL.